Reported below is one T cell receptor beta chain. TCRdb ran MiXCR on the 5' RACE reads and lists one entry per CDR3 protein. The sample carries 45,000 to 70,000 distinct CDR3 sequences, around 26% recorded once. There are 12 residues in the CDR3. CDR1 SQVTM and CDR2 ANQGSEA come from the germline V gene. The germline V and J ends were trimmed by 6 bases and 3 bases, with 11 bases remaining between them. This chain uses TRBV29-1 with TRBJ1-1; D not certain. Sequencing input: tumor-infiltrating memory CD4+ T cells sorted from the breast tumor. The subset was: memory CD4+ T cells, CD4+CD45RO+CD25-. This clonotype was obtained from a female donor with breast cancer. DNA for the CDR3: TGCAGCGTCAGGACCCCTTACACTGAAGCTTTCTTT. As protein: CSVRTPYTEAFF.